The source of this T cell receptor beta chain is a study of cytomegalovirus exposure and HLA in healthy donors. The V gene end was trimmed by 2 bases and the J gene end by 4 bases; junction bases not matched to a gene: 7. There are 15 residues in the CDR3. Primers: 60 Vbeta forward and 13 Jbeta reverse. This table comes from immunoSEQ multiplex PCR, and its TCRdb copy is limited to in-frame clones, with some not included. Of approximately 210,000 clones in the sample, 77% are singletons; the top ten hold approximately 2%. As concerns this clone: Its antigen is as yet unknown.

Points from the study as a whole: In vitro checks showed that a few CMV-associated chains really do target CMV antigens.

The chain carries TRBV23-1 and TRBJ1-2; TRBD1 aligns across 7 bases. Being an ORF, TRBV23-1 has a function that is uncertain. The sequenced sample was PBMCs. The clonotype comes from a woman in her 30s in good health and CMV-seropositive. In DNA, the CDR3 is TGCGCCAGCAGTCAACGGCAGGGGGTGGTCTATGGCTACACCTTC. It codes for CASSQRQGVVYGYTF.